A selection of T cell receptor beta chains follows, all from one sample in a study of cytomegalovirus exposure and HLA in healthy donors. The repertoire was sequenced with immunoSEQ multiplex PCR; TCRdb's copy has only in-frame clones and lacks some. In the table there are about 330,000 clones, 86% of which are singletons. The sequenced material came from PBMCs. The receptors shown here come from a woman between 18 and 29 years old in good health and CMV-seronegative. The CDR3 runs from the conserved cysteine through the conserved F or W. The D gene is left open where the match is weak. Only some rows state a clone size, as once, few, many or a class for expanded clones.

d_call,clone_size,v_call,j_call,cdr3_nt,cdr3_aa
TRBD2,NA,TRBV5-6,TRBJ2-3,TGTGCCAGCAGCTTGGGACTAGCGGCCCCCACAGATACGCAGTATTTT,CASSLGLAAPTDTQYF
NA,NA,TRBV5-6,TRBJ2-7,TGTGCCAGCAGCTTGCCGCAGGGTGACGAGCAGTACTTC,CASSLPQGDEQYF
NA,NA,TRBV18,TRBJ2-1,TGTGCCAGCTCACCCGGGAGCCCCTACAATGAGCAGTTCTTC,CASSPGSPYNEQFF
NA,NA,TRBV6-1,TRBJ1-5,TGTGCCAGCAGTGAACTGGGGGCAAGCAATCAGCCCCAGCATTTT,CASSELGASNQPQHF
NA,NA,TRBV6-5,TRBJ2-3,TGTGCCAGCAGCCTTTCAATCACTAGCACAGATACGCAGTATTTT,CASSLSITSTDTQYF
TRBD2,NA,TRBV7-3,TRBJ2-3,TGTGCCAGCAGCTTAACCCGGACTAGCGGGAGTGGAGATACGCAGTATTTT,CASSLTRTSGSGDTQYF
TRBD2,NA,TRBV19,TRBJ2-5,TGTGCCAGTGGGGTGGGTGATAGCGGGATTGAGACCCAGTACTTC,CASGVGDSGIETQYF
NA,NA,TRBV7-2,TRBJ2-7,TGTGCCAGCAGCGCCCCAGGGGTTTACGAGCAGTACTTC,CASSAPGVYEQYF
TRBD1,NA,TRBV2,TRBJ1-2,TGTGCCAGCAAGGGGACAGATATGGCGGATGGCTACACCTTC,CASKGTDMADGYTF
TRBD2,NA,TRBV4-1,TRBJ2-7,TGCGCCAGCAGCCAGAGCGGGGGGAGCTCCTACGAGCAGTACTTC,CASSQSGGSSYEQYF
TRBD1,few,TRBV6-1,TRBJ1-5,TGTGCCAGCAGCTCCCGGGACAGGGATCAGCCCCAGCATTTT,CASSSRDRDQPQHF
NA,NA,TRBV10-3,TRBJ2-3,TGTGCCATCAAGGGGGGGGCCGGGGCAGATACGCAGTATTTT,CAIKGGAGADTQYF
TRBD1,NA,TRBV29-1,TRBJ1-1,TGCAGCGTTCCCGGGACAGGGTATTTTGGCACTGAAGCTTTCTTT,CSVPGTGYFGTEAFF
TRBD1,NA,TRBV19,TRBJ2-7,TGTGCCAGTAGTATCCGCGGGACAGGGGCCTACGAGCAGTACTTC,CASSIRGTGAYEQYF
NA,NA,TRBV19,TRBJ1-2,TGTGCCAGTAGTACAACGGCGGCGGGAGGCTACACCTTC,CASSTTAAGGYTF
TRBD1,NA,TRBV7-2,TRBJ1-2,TGTGCCAGCAGCCGTGACAGGGAAGACTATGGCTACACCTTC,CASSRDREDYGYTF
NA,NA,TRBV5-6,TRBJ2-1,TGTGCCAGCAGCTTATACTACAATGAGCAGTTCTTC,CASSLYYNEQFF
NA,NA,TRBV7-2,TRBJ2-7,TGTGCCAGCAGTCGAGACACCGAGATTCACGAGCAGTACTTC,CASSRDTEIHEQYF
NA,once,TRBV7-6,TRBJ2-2,TGTGCCAGCAGCCCCGCTGCCTGGGGCAACACCGGGGAGCTGTTTTTT,CASSPAAWGNTGELFF
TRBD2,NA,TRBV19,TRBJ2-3,TGTGCCACCGCGACTAGCGGGACTAGCACAGATACGCAGTATTTT,CATATSGTSTDTQYF
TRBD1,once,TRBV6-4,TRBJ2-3,TGTGCCAGCAGCGGACAGGGGGGCACAGATACGCAGTATTTT,CASSGQGGTDTQYF
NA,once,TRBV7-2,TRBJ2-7,TGTGCCAGCAGCTTAGCAGCGGAGACATACGAGCAGTACTTC,CASSLAAETYEQYF
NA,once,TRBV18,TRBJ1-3,TGTGCCAGCTCACCGAGCCAGCCCCCTCCAGGGTTATCTGGAAACACCATATATTTT,CASSPSQPPPGLSGNTIYF
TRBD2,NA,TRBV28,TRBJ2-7,TGTGCCAGCAGTTCCGTATCCGGGGAGCGGGAGTTTCGACAGCAGTACTTC,CASSSVSGEREFRQQYF